A selection of T cell receptor beta chains follows, all from one sample in a study of CD8 T cells in ankylosing spondylitis. TCRdb independently ran MiXCR on the 5' RACE reads; one entry per CDR3 protein. The profile shows more than 30,000 distinct CDR3 sequences, around 15% of them singletons. Sequenced material: synovial fluid, either unsorted or a sorted T cell fraction (not recorded which). The receptors come from a male donor with ankylosing spondylitis. The CDR3 runs from the conserved cysteine through the conserved F or W. Fields, in order: D gene, V gene, J gene, clone size, CDR3 protein, CDR3 DNA. A D gene is named only where the DNA matches it firmly. Some rows have no size entry. The others give once, few or many, or a class for an expanded clone.

d_gene: TRBD2
v_gene: TRBV12-3/TRBV12-4
j_gene: TRBJ2-7
abundance: -
CDR3aa: CASSSPYGTSGPKAPYEQYF
CDR3nt: TGTGCCAGCAGTTCTCCCTACGGGACTAGCGGGCCTAAAGCCCCCTACGAGCAGTACTTC

d_gene: -
v_gene: TRBV7-2
j_gene: TRBJ2-7
abundance: -
CDR3aa: CASSFYRPSEQYF
CDR3nt: TGTGCCAGCAGCTTTTACAGGCCGAGTGAGCAGTACTTC

d_gene: TRBD1
v_gene: TRBV27
j_gene: TRBJ2-7
abundance: few
CDR3aa: CASSLSVRGPYEQYF
CDR3nt: TGTGCCAGCAGTTTATCTGTCAGGGGGCCCTACGAGCAGTACTTC

d_gene: TRBD1
v_gene: TRBV20-1
j_gene: TRBJ2-7
abundance: many
CDR3aa: CSAEPPGQGVNEQYF
CDR3nt: TGCAGTGCAGAACCTCCGGGACAGGGGGTCAACGAGCAGTACTTC

d_gene: -
v_gene: TRBV29-1
j_gene: TRBJ1-2
abundance: many
CDR3aa: CSVEGYGYTF
CDR3nt: TGCAGCGTTGAAGGCTATGGCTACACCTTC

d_gene: -
v_gene: TRBV7-9
j_gene: TRBJ2-1
abundance: few
CDR3aa: CASSFGQSLGNEQFF
CDR3nt: TGTGCCAGCAGCTTCGGACAGAGCCTGGGCAATGAGCAGTTCTTC

d_gene: -
v_gene: TRBV20-1
j_gene: TRBJ2-1
abundance: -
CDR3aa: CSAMKDSRLSSYNEQFF
CDR3nt: TGCAGTGCGATGAAGGACAGCCGTCTTTCCTCCTACAATGAGCAGTTCTTC

d_gene: TRBD1
v_gene: TRBV29-1
j_gene: TRBJ1-1
abundance: many
CDR3aa: CSFRQGGETEAFF
CDR3nt: TGCTCCTTTCGACAGGGGGGGGAGACTGAAGCTTTCTTT

d_gene: TRBD2
v_gene: TRBV6-2/TRBV6-3
j_gene: TRBJ2-1
abundance: many
CDR3aa: CASSYSTTSGLEFF
CDR3nt: TGTGCCAGCAGTTACTCGACGACTAGCGGGTTGGAGTTCTTC

d_gene: TRBD1
v_gene: TRBV29-1
j_gene: TRBJ1-1
abundance: many
CDR3aa: CSVARGQRGTEAFF
CDR3nt: TGCAGCGTTGCCAGGGGACAGAGGGGCACTGAAGCTTTCTTT

d_gene: -
v_gene: TRBV27
j_gene: TRBJ2-7
abundance: -
CDR3aa: CASSSVLREATYEQYF
CDR3nt: TGTGCCAGCAGTTCGGTCCTCAGGGAGGCGACCTACGAGCAGTACTTC

d_gene: TRBD1
v_gene: TRBV7-2
j_gene: TRBJ2-3
abundance: once
CDR3aa: CASSLMGQGSDTQYF
CDR3nt: TGTGCCAGCAGCTTAATGGGACAGGGATCAGATACGCAGTATTTT

d_gene: TRBD1
v_gene: TRBV4-3
j_gene: TRBJ1-4
abundance: -
CDR3aa: CASSRRGQRNEKLFF
CDR3nt: TGCGCCAGCAGCCGTAGGGGACAGCGTAATGAAAAACTGTTTTTT

d_gene: -
v_gene: TRBV4-2
j_gene: TRBJ2-7
abundance: few
CDR3aa: CASSQDWGEYEQYF
CDR3nt: TGTGCCAGCAGCCAAGATTGGGGGGAATACGAGCAGTACTTC

d_gene: -
v_gene: TRBV20-1
j_gene: TRBJ1-1
abundance: many
CDR3aa: CSAGRVGMNTEAFF
CDR3nt: TGCAGTGCTGGCCGGGTGGGCATGAACACTGAAGCTTTCTTT

d_gene: -
v_gene: TRBV4-2
j_gene: TRBJ2-1
abundance: few
CDR3aa: CASSQTPPSYNEQFF
CDR3nt: TGTGCCAGCAGCCAAACTCCTCCTAGTTACAATGAGCAGTTCTTC

d_gene: TRBD1
v_gene: TRBV4-3
j_gene: TRBJ2-7
abundance: -
CDR3aa: CASSQGTGYEQYF
CDR3nt: TGCGCCAGCAGCCAAGGGACAGGGTACGAGCAGTACTTC

d_gene: -
v_gene: TRBV19
j_gene: TRBJ2-5
abundance: few
CDR3aa: CASSPRRGRIQETQYF
CDR3nt: TGTGCCAGTAGTCCCCGCCGGGGACGGATACAAGAGACCCAGTACTTC

d_gene: TRBD2
v_gene: TRBV29-1
j_gene: TRBJ2-2
abundance: many
CDR3aa: CSAALAGETGELFF
CDR3nt: TGCAGCGCCGCACTAGCGGGGGAAACCGGGGAGCTGTTTTTT

d_gene: -
v_gene: TRBV20-1
j_gene: TRBJ2-7
abundance: few
CDR3aa: CSAAGSYEQYF
CDR3nt: TGCAGTGCGGCCGGGAGCTACGAGCAGTACTTC

d_gene: -
v_gene: TRBV9
j_gene: TRBJ2-1
abundance: many
CDR3aa: CASSLSGESSYNEQFF
CDR3nt: TGTGCCAGCAGCCTGAGTGGGGAAAGCTCCTACAATGAGCAGTTCTTC

d_gene: -
v_gene: TRBV5-6
j_gene: TRBJ2-7
abundance: -
CDR3aa: CASNSYRHYYEQYF
CDR3nt: TGTGCCAGCAATAGTTATAGGCATTACTACGAGCAGTACTTC

d_gene: TRBD1
v_gene: TRBV12-3/TRBV12-4
j_gene: TRBJ2-6
abundance: -
CDR3aa: CASSPQGALGANVLTF
CDR3nt: TGTGCCAGCAGCCCACAGGGGGCGCTTGGGGCCAACGTCCTGACTTTC

d_gene: TRBD1
v_gene: TRBV14
j_gene: TRBJ2-1
abundance: -
CDR3aa: CASSLGTGWNNEQFF
CDR3nt: TGTGCCAGCAGCCTCGGGACAGGGTGGAACAATGAGCAGTTCTTC

d_gene: TRBD1
v_gene: TRBV7-2
j_gene: TRBJ1-5
abundance: many
CDR3aa: CASSLTGQAHQPQHF
CDR3nt: TGTGCCAGCAGCTTAACCGGACAGGCGCATCAGCCCCAGCATTTT

d_gene: TRBD1
v_gene: TRBV4-3
j_gene: TRBJ1-6
abundance: many
CDR3aa: CASSQAIGTDSPLHF
CDR3nt: TGCGCCAGCAGCCAAGCAATCGGGACAGATTCACCCCTCCACTTT

d_gene: -
v_gene: TRBV20-1
j_gene: TRBJ1-1
abundance: few
CDR3aa: CSARPSREEYTEAFF
CDR3nt: TGCAGTGCTAGGCCATCCAGGGAGGAATACACTGAAGCTTTCTTT

d_gene: TRBD1
v_gene: TRBV10-3
j_gene: TRBJ2-7
abundance: many
CDR3aa: CAMGTGTYEQYF
CDR3nt: TGTGCCATGGGGACAGGGACCTACGAGCAGTACTTC

d_gene: -
v_gene: TRBV6-2/TRBV6-3
j_gene: TRBJ1-1
abundance: many
CDR3aa: CASRGATGNTEAFF
CDR3nt: TGTGCCAGCAGGGGGGCGACCGGGAACACTGAAGCTTTCTTT

d_gene: TRBD1
v_gene: TRBV4-3
j_gene: TRBJ2-1
abundance: many
CDR3aa: CASSQEVPGQGNNEQFF
CDR3nt: TGCGCCAGCAGCCAAGAAGTACCGGGACAGGGGAACAATGAGCAGTTCTTC

d_gene: -
v_gene: TRBV5-1
j_gene: TRBJ2-1
abundance: few
CDR3aa: CASKVRNRYNEQFF
CDR3nt: TGCGCCAGCAAAGTCCGAAATAGGTACAATGAGCAGTTCTTC

d_gene: TRBD1
v_gene: TRBV20-1
j_gene: TRBJ2-7
abundance: many
CDR3aa: CSASRDREPYEQYF
CDR3nt: TGCAGTGCTAGTCGAGACAGGGAACCCTACGAGCAGTACTTC

d_gene: TRBD1
v_gene: TRBV3-1
j_gene: TRBJ2-7
abundance: few
CDR3aa: CASSQPRTGIYEQYF
CDR3nt: TGTGCCAGCAGCCAACCCCGGACAGGAATCTACGAGCAGTACTTC

d_gene: -
v_gene: TRBV4-3
j_gene: TRBJ1-4
abundance: many
CDR3aa: CASSQDSTAANEKLFF
CDR3nt: TGCGCCAGCAGCCAAGATTCGACAGCGGCTAATGAAAAACTGTTTTTT

d_gene: TRBD2
v_gene: TRBV19
j_gene: TRBJ2-7
abundance: many
CDR3aa: CASSSGLAAEQYF
CDR3nt: TGTGCCAGTAGTTCCGGACTAGCGGCCGAGCAGTACTTC

d_gene: TRBD1
v_gene: TRBV5-1
j_gene: TRBJ2-1
abundance: -
CDR3aa: CASSLRQGVYNEQFF
CDR3nt: TGCGCCAGCAGCTTGAGGCAGGGGGTCTACAATGAGCAGTTCTTC

d_gene: TRBD1
v_gene: TRBV9
j_gene: TRBJ1-1
abundance: -
CDR3aa: CASSVWDRNTEAFF
CDR3nt: TGTGCCAGCAGCGTCTGGGACAGGAACACTGAAGCTTTCTTT

d_gene: -
v_gene: TRBV6-4
j_gene: TRBJ2-1
abundance: few
CDR3aa: CASGDSDYNEQFF
CDR3nt: TGTGCCAGCGGAGATAGCGACTACAATGAGCAGTTCTTC

d_gene: -
v_gene: TRBV28
j_gene: TRBJ2-3
abundance: -
CDR3aa: CASSYPGTNDLATQYF
CDR3nt: TGTGCCAGCAGTTATCCCGGGACCAACGACCTAGCTACGCAGTATTTT

d_gene: -
v_gene: TRBV4-3
j_gene: TRBJ1-1
abundance: -
CDR3aa: CASSQLGTQEEAFF
CDR3nt: TGCGCCAGCAGCCAATTGGGAACGCAAGAAGAAGCTTTCTTT